The sequence of this T cell receptor beta chain was determined in a study of OX40 agonist ivuxolimab in advanced cancers. Turning to the study itself: Averaging roughly 60 years in age, with a range of roughly 20 to 80, the cohort was about 83% male.

CDR1 is LNHDA, CDR2 SQIVND, per germline (reference sequence). The CDR3 is made up of 16 amino acids. Trimming pared 4 bases from V and 3 bases from J, leaving 18 bases between. Clones were sequenced by immunoSEQ multiplex PCR, and TCRdb holds only the in-frame ones, with some missing. The sample contains about 83,000 clones, 75% to 95% of which appear only once. The sample was CD4+ or CD8+ T cells sorted from blood, taken in a trial of the OX40 agonist ivuxolimab. This sequence originates from an adult with an advanced solid tumor such as melanoma, head and neck, liver or kidney cancer. The gene calls are TRBV19 and TRBJ1-2; D is perhaps TRBD1 (5 bases). The DNA for the CDR3 is TGTGCCAGTAGTACAAACCCCCGTCCGGGGGACTATGGCTACACCTTC. This gives the protein CASSTNPRPGDYGYTF.